Following are 26 T cell receptor beta chains from one sample sequenced in a study of T cells in Graves' hyperthyroidism and ophthalmopathy. Using RNA transcripts as the source, TCR beta CDR3 regions were amplified. When the TCR CDR3 underwent first-round RT-PCR, the HTBI primer set was used. Each CDR3 protein gets one entry after TCRdb re-called the multiplex PCR reads with MiXCR. The sample lists over 500,000 distinct CDR3 sequences, approximately 16% seen once, with 25% to 35% in the top ten. Sequenced sample: blood. The receptor set was obtained from a woman in her twenties or thirties with Graves' ophthalmopathy.

CDR3 DNA sequence: TGCGCCAGCAGCCAAGATCTTACCCAGGGTCGGTCCTACGAGCAGTACTTC. Its protein product is CASSQDLTQGRSYEQYF. The J gene is TRBJ2-7, the V gene TRBV4-3; possibly TRBD1 for D (5 bases). V was pared by 0 bases and J by 1 base, with 16 bases between. The CDR3 is 17 amino acids. Per the germline V gene, CDR1 is LGHNA and CDR2 is YSLEER.

This clonotype has a handful of counts. The CDR3 region is CASSGGIAGVVINEQFF. The CDR3 DNA reads TGTGCCAGCAGCGGAGGGATAGCGGGAGTAGTCATTAATGAGCAGTTCTTC. V usage is TRBV9 and J usage is TRBJ2-1, with TRBD2 matching 9 bases. Looked up from germline, CDR1 is SGDLS and CDR2 is YYNGEE. The CDR3 is 17 amino acids. V was pared by 3 bases and J by 7 bases, with 14 bases of the junction left unmatched.

The table lists this clonotype with many counts. This rearrangement joins TRBV6-2 or TRBV6-3 to TRBJ2-1; D is perhaps TRBD1 (6 bases). V dropped 3 bases and J dropped 0 bases, with 24 bases sitting between them. The CDR3 is 20 amino acids. Germline V gene data show CDR1 as MNHEY and CDR2 as SVGEGT. CDR3 protein: CASSYKMGHPRLSSYNEQFF. The CDR3 coding sequence is TGTGCCAGCAGTTATAAGATGGGACATCCTAGACTCAGCTCCTACAATGAGCAGTTCTTC.

This clonotype was found many times. The chain links TRBV20-1 to TRBJ1-5, with 7 bases matching TRBD1. Germline assignment: CDR1 DFQATT and CDR2 SNEGSKA (reference sequence). The V and J ends lost 2 bases and 4 bases, in that order; junction bases with no gene match: 14. This CDR3 is 17 amino acids long. The CDR3: CSARPSSSRDRNQPQHF. CDR3 nucleotide sequence: TGCAGTGCTAGACCGAGCAGCAGTAGGGACAGAAATCAGCCCCAGCATTTT.

Many counts were recorded for this clonotype. This rearrangement joins TRBV6-6 to TRBJ1-1; D is unclear. The CDR3 has 14 amino acids. V was shortened by 0 bases and J by 0 bases, with 5 bases between the two germline ends. CDR1 MNHNY and CDR2 SVGAGI come from the germline V gene (reference sequence). CDR3 in DNA: TGTGCCAGCAGTTACTCTCCTGTGAACACTGAAGCTTTCTTT. This codes for CASSYSPVNTEAFF.

This clonotype was seen only a few times. The chain employs TRBV5-1 and TRBJ1-1; 8 bases are shared with TRBD1. V lost 1 base and J lost 4; bases outside the gene matches: 3. Germline assignment: CDR1 SGHRS and CDR2 YFSETQ. This CDR3 has 14 amino acids. The CDR3 bases are TGCGCCAGCAGCTTGACAGGGGGATTCACTGAAGCTTTCTTT. It is translated as CASSLTGGFTEAFF.

This chain uses TRBV14 with TRBJ2-1, with 13 nucleotides matching TRBD2. This CDR3 contains 15 residues. The V segment lost 3 bases and the J segment 8 bases; nucleotides outside the gene matches: 4. Germline CDR1 reads SGHDN; CDR2 reads FVKESK. CDR3 sequence (DNA): TGTGCCAGCAGCCAGGGACTAGCGGGGCGGGATGAGCAGTTCTTC. Protein sequence: CASSQGLAGRDEQFF.

This clonotype was detected many times. The rearrangement joins TRBV6-1 to TRBJ2-7; TRBD2 matches 11 bases. Germline V lookup: CDR1 MNHNS, CDR2 SASEGT. Trimming took 7 bases from V and 3 from J; bases not matched to a gene: 5. The CDR3 is 14 amino acids. Here the CDR3 DNA reads TGTGCCAGCACTAGCGGGGGGTCCCACTACGAGCAGTACTTC. Protein product: CASTSGGSHYEQYF.

This clonotype was seen repeatedly, ten times or more. The gene calls are TRBV20-1 and TRBJ2-2, with D uncertain. Trimming took 0 bases from V and 7 from J, leaving 3 bases between them. The CDR3 totals 11 residues. Per germline, CDR1 DFQATT and CDR2 SNEGSKA (reference sequence). The CDR3 nucleotides read TGCAGTGCTAGAGACTACGGGGAGCTGTTTTTT. It encodes CSARDYGELFF.

As for this clonotype: Being one base from a much bigger clone, this may be a read error. V is TRBV7-2 and J is TRBJ2-7, with 13 bases identical to TRBD2. CDR3 length equals 15 residues. Unmatched junction bases numbered 7, after V lost 5 bases and J lost 6 bases. Germline CDR1 and CDR2: SGHTA and FQGNSA. The CDR3: CASSPQLAGGPEQYF. CDR3 DNA: TGTGCCAGCAGCCCCCAACTAGCGGGAGGGCCCGAGCAGTACTTC.

The rearrangement uses TRBV6-2 or TRBV6-3 and TRBJ1-3; 9 positions match TRBD1. The length of the CDR3 is 14 residues. V shed 6 bases, J shed 2 bases, and the junction held 2 bases outside the gene matches. CDR1 and CDR2 from the germline V gene are MNHEY and SVGEGT. CDR3 sequence reads: CASRRQGAGNTIYF. CDR3 nucleotides: TGTGCCAGCAGAAGACAGGGGGCTGGAAACACCATATATTTT.

This clonotype was counted ten times or more. The chain has TRBV7-3 and TRBJ2-7, with 10 bases aligning to TRBD1. The CDR3 consists of 16 residues. V lost 5 bases, J lost 4 bases, and 11 bases stayed unmatched. Germline-derived CDR1 and CDR2 are SGHTA and FQGTGA. CDR3 loop: CASSKVGTGEEYEQYF. The CDR3 DNA reads TGTGCCAGCAGCAAAGTTGGGACAGGGGAAGAATACGAGCAGTACTTC.

In its sample, this clonotype was seen a few times. This chain links TRBV25-1 with TRBJ1-6, with TRBD1 as a possible D gene (5 bases). This CDR3 spans 14 amino acids. The V and J ends lost 2 bases and 9 bases respectively, with 11 bases between them. From germline, CDR1 is MGHDK and CDR2 SYGVNS. CDR3 residues: CASSEVQGGSPLHF. CDR3 nucleotides: TGTGCCAGCAGTGAAGTGCAGGGTGGTTCACCCCTCCACTTT. Using reference TRBV25-1 and TRBJ1-6 for the parts outside the CDR3, the full variable domain is EADIYQTPRYLVIGTGKKITLECSQTMGHDKMYWYQQDPGMELHLIHYSYGVNSTEKGDLSSESTVSRIRTEHFPLTLESARPSHTSQYLCASSEVQGGSPLHFGNGTRLTVT.

In this sample, this clonotype turned up a few times. The gene calls are TRBV7-3 and TRBJ2-6; D gene unclear. Germline V lookup: CDR1 SGHTA, CDR2 FQGTGA. This CDR3 has 15 amino acids. Trimming took 2 bases from V and 2 from J, leaving 7 bases between them. The CDR3 is CASSLSRTGANVLTF. The CDR3 DNA reads TGTGCCAGCAGCTTATCGAGGACTGGGGCCAACGTCCTGACTTTC.

There are many counts of this clonotype. V is TRBV2 and J is TRBJ2-1; no clear D gene. Trimming took off 7 bases at V and 3 bases at J, with 10 bases between the two ends. CDR3 length equals 13 residues. Germline CDR1 and CDR2: SNHLY and FYNNEI. The CDR3 sequence is CASKGLNYNEQFF. CDR3 nucleotide sequence: TGTGCCAGCAAGGGCCTTAACTACAATGAGCAGTTCTTC.

This clonotype occurred a few times. The chain uses TRBV11-2 and TRBJ2-1, with 9 bases fitting TRBD1. Trimming removed 2 bases from V and 7 bases from J; junction bases left unmatched: 6. This CDR3 comprises 15 residues. CDR1 SGHAT and CDR2 FQNNGV come from the germline V gene. This chain's CDR3 is CASSLPWTGANEQFF. CDR3 bases: TGTGCCAGCAGCTTACCCTGGACAGGGGCAAATGAGCAGTTCTTC.

The V call is TRBV19, the J call TRBJ2-6; a weak D match, TRBD1 (6 bases). Germline V CDR1 and CDR2: LNHDA, SQIVND (reference sequence). CDR3 length equals 15 residues. V lost 6 bases and J lost 3, with 12 bases in between. CDR3: CASSDTGYGANVLTF. For the CDR3, the DNA is TGTGCCAGTAGCGACACAGGGTATGGGGCCAACGTCCTGACTTTC.

This clonotype was counted at least ten times. The chain couples TRBV20-1 to TRBJ2-2; 11 bases line up with TRBD2. The CDR3 loop spans 13 amino acids. Germline trimming cut 4 bases from V and 5 bases from J; bases unmatched to any gene: 0. Germline lookup yields CDR1 DFQATT and CDR2 SNEGSKA (reference sequence). The DNA of the CDR3 is TGCAGTGCTACTAGCGGGGGGACCGGGGAGCTGTTTTTT. Translated: CSATSGGTGELFF.

This chain uses TRBV19 with TRBJ2-1; 9 bases fit TRBD1. In germline, CDR1 is LNHDA, CDR2 SQIVND (reference sequence). This CDR3 is built from 17 residues. The junction had 14 bases not matched to a gene; V was cut back by 5 bases and J by 6 bases. The CDR3 is CASSALRDRAFGNEQFF. CDR3 DNA: TGTGCCAGTAGTGCCCTCCGGGACAGGGCCTTCGGCAATGAGCAGTTCTTC. The whole variable domain, remainder taken from reference TRBV19 and TRBJ2-1, is DGGITQSPKYLFRKEGQNVTLSCEQNLNHDAMYWYRQDPGQGLRLIYYSQIVNDFQKGDIAEGYSVSREKKESFPLTVTSAQKNPTAFYLCASSALRDRAFGNEQFFGPGTRLTVL.

This clonotype was counted between two and nine times. This rearrangement joins TRBV6-6 to TRBJ2-1; D is undetermined. CDR1 and CDR2 from the germline V gene are MNHNY and SVGAGI (reference sequence). Trimming stripped 2 bases from V and 6 bases from J, with 8 bases between. This CDR3 comprises 13 residues. As DNA, the CDR3 is TGTGCCAGCAGTTACGGGCTATCCAATGAGCAGTTCTTC. Translation gives CASSYGLSNEQFF.

The table lists this clonotype with many counts. The gene calls are TRBV5-6 and TRBJ1-4; 7 positions agree with TRBD1. Per the germline V gene, CDR1 is SGHDT and CDR2 is YYEEEE. CDR3 length: 16 amino acids. The J segment lost 0 bases and the V segment lost 3 bases, leaving 5 bases of the junction unmatched. CDR3 nucleotide sequence: TGTGCCAGCAGCTGGACAGGCATTGCAACTAATGAAAAACTGTTTTTT. Translation gives CASSWTGIATNEKLFF. Drawing the rest from reference TRBV5-6 and TRBJ1-4, the complete variable domain is DAGVTQSPTHLIKTRGQQVTLRCSPKSGHDTVSWYQQALGQGPQFIFQYYEEEERQRGNFPDRFSGHQFPNYSSELNVNALLLGDSALYLCASSWTGIATNEKLFFGSGTQLSVL.

This clonotype was seen once. CDR3 amino acids: CASTTRHGTHEQYF. Written as DNA, the CDR3 is TGTGCCAGCACCACAAGACATGGTACCCACGAGCAGTACTTC. The V and J genes are TRBV12-3 or TRBV12-4 and TRBJ2-7, with D unresolved. Trimming cost V 7 bases and J 5 bases, with 18 bases left between them. This CDR3 has 14 amino acids.

This clonotype was detected many times. The rearrangement uses TRBV7-2 and TRBJ2-7; no reliable D call. Germline CDR1 is SGHTA and CDR2 is FQGNSA. The CDR3 spans 12 residues. The V end was cut by 4 bases, the J end by 4 bases, with 8 bases between. CDR3 residues: CASSSSGYEQYF. The DNA for the CDR3 is TGTGCCAGCAGCTCTAGTGGGTACGAGCAGTACTTC.

V usage is TRBV5-6 and J usage is TRBJ1-5, with D possibly TRBD1 on 5 matching bases. CDR1 and CDR2 from the germline V gene are SGHDT and YYEEEE. The CDR3 has 15 amino acids. The V and J ends lost 2 bases and 10 bases respectively, with 19 bases between them. The CDR3 DNA sequence: TGTGCCAGCAGCTTTGGGGCCCGGGCAGGAACCCCCCAGCATTTT. Its translation: CASSFGARAGTPQHF.

This clonotype was seen repeatedly, ten times or more. V gene TRBV30 combines with J gene TRBJ2-7, with D maybe TRBD1 (6 bases). The V and J ends lost 2 bases and 0 bases respectively, with 14 bases between them. The germline gives CDR1 GTSNPN, CDR2 SVGIG (reference sequence). The CDR3 length is 15 residues. This chain's CDR3 is CAWSSTGWSSYEQYF. The CDR3, as DNA: TGTGCCTGGAGTTCTACAGGGTGGAGCTCCTACGAGCAGTACTTC.

This clonotype was found a few times. It is unclear where the CDR3 begins or ends on the DNA, so no DNA is shown, and the CDR3 is as TCRdb lists it. The chain couples TRBV5-1 to TRBJ2-7; TRBD2 is the table's D call and was not checked against the DNA. With termini counted, the CDR3 has 22 amino acids. Germline loops: CDR1 SGHRS, CDR2 YFSETQ. CDR3 sequence reads: CASSFYICSARAPSGRAYEQYF.